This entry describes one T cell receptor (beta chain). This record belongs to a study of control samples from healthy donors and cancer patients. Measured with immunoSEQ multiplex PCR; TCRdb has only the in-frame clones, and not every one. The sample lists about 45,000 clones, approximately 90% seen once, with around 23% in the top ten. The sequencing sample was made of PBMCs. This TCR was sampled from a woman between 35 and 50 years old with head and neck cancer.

The CDR3, as DNA: TGTGCCAGTAGTATAGGGCAGGGCGCCGGAAACACCATATATTTT. Encoded protein: CASSIGQGAGNTIYF. The rearrangement joins TRBV19 to TRBJ1-3; D perhaps matches TRBD1 (5 bases). There are 15 residues in the CDR3. The V gene's germline CDR1 is LNHDA and CDR2 SQIVND (reference sequence). V was clipped by 1 base and J by 4 bases, with 11 bases between them.